This TCR beta chain was retrieved from a study of regulatory T cells in long-lasting Graves disease. Study-level results: Persistent disease samples used TRBV28, TRBJ1-2 and TRBJ2-5 preferentially.

This clonotype was recorded many times. Its antigen is not identified. Time point denoted: newly diagnosed GD, antithyroid drugs for less than 3 months. RNA from PBMCs was the source of the TCR library. V was clipped by 6 bases and J by 7 bases, with 13 bases between them. The CDR3 is 12 amino acids. Germline V gene lookup returns CDR1 MNHNS and CDR2 SASEGT. TCR beta libraries were built with iRepertoire HTBI primers and Arm-PCR of CDR3 regions. TCRdb processed the multiplex PCR reads anew with MiXCR; each CDR3 protein has one entry. This table holds about 610,000 distinct CDR3 sequences, around 16% found once. These records were also assigned to another study, of T cells in Graves' hyperthyroidism and ophthalmopathy. Per that paper: Lactation, pregnancy, other autoimmune disease or uncontrolled infection led to exclusion of patients.

The TCR sequence derives from a man aged 18 to 29 with Graves disease. The chain has TRBV6-1 and TRBJ2-7, with D possibly TRBD1 on 8 matching bases. The source was peripheral blood mononuclear cells (PBMCs), collected at new diagnosis, from a patient treated with antithyroid drugs. The CDR3 DNA is TGTGCCAGCAGGGACAGGGAGGGAGAGCAGTACTTC. This translates into CASRDREGEQYF.